This T cell receptor beta chain was documented in a study of shared clonotypes between healthy human individuals. The authors divided CD4+ cells into CD45RA+ naive and CD45RA-negative memory subsets. Whole-study findings and limits: Incomplete sequencing of sorted subsets was indicated by rarefaction despite large depth.

The V segment lost 4 bases and the J segment 4 bases; nucleotides outside the gene matches: 6. CDR1 and CDR2 (germline): ENHRY, SYGVKD. This CDR3 is built from 14 residues. A note on this clone: Its target is not known.

The data were produced by immunoSEQ multiplex PCR, yet TCRdb's version contains in-frame clones alone and is incomplete. The repertoire holds 400,000 to 600,000 clones, about 96% seen once, with about 0.068% in the top ten. The chain uses TRBV10-3 and TRBJ2-7, with 8 nucleotides matching TRBD1. This TCR came from a woman in her twenties or thirties in good health. The sample taken for sequencing was naive CD4+ T cells sorted from blood. Subset defined: CD45RA+ positively selected. The CDR3 region is CAISAPGQEYEQYF. Here the CDR3 DNA reads TGTGCCATCAGTGCACCGGGACAGGAATACGAGCAGTACTTC.